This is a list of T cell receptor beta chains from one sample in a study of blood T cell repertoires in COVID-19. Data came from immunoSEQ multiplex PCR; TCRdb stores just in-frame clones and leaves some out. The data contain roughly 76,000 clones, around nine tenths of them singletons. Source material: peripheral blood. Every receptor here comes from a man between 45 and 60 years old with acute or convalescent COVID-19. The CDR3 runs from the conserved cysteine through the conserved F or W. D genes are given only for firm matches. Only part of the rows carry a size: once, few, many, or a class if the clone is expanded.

cdr3_nt: TGTGCCTGGAGTCGGGACAGGTTCGGCGAGCAGTACTTC; cdr3_aa: CAWSRDRFGEQYF; clone_size: NA; d_call: TRBD1; cdr3_length: 13; v_call: TRBV30; j_call: TRBJ2-7
cdr3_nt: TGTGCCAGCAGCTTAGTTTACAGGGGGGAGTACAATGAGCAGTTCTTC; cdr3_aa: CASSLVYRGEYNEQFF; clone_size: NA; d_call: TRBD1; cdr3_length: 16; v_call: TRBV11-2; j_call: TRBJ2-1
cdr3_nt: TGTGTCAGAAGCCCCACCGGGACTAGCGGGAGATATGTGCAGTATTTT; cdr3_aa: CVRSPTGTSGRYVQYF; clone_size: NA; d_call: NA; cdr3_length: 16; v_call: TRBV7-5; j_call: TRBJ2-3
cdr3_nt: TGTGCCAGCAGTTGGGGGGGAATCCAAGGAGTAGCTTTCTTT; cdr3_aa: CASSWGGIQGVAFF; clone_size: NA; d_call: NA; cdr3_length: 14; v_call: TRBV6-2/TRBV6-3; j_call: TRBJ1-1
cdr3_nt: TGTGCCAGTGGGGGGCTAGCGGGTTACAGCTCCTACAATGAGCAGTTCTTC; cdr3_aa: CASGGLAGYSSYNEQFF; clone_size: NA; d_call: TRBD2; cdr3_length: 17; v_call: TRBV25-1; j_call: TRBJ2-1
cdr3_nt: TGCAGCGTTTTCGGACAGGAATACATGAACACTGAAGCTTTCTTT; cdr3_aa: CSVFGQEYMNTEAFF; clone_size: NA; d_call: TRBD1; cdr3_length: 15; v_call: TRBV29-1; j_call: TRBJ1-1
cdr3_nt: TGTGCCAGCACGCGGAGGCAGCTACAAAACATTCAGTACTTC; cdr3_aa: CASTRRQLQNIQYF; clone_size: few; d_call: NA; cdr3_length: 14; v_call: TRBV2; j_call: TRBJ2-4
cdr3_nt: TGTGCCAGCAGCCCCTCAGGGTACTCGGATTCACCCCTCCACTTT; cdr3_aa: CASSPSGYSDSPLHF; clone_size: NA; d_call: NA; cdr3_length: 15; v_call: TRBV9; j_call: TRBJ1-6
cdr3_nt: TGTGCCAGCAGCTTAGCCCGGCCTTCCGGGGAGGCTTTCTTT; cdr3_aa: CASSLARPSGEAFF; clone_size: once; d_call: NA; cdr3_length: 14; v_call: TRBV13; j_call: TRBJ1-1
cdr3_nt: TGTGCCAGCAGCCCAACTGACAGCTCCTATAATTCACCCCTCCACTTT; cdr3_aa: CASSPTDSSYNSPLHF; clone_size: NA; d_call: NA; cdr3_length: 16; v_call: TRBV6-2/TRBV6-3; j_call: TRBJ1-6
cdr3_nt: TGTGCCAGCAGTTTATTTACGAACACCGGGGAGCTGTTTTTT; cdr3_aa: CASSLFTNTGELFF; clone_size: NA; d_call: NA; cdr3_length: 14; v_call: TRBV27; j_call: TRBJ2-2
cdr3_nt: TGTGCCAGCAGCGCGTGGGGGACAGGGGGTGAAAAACTGTTTTTT; cdr3_aa: CASSAWGTGGEKLFF; clone_size: NA; d_call: TRBD1; cdr3_length: 15; v_call: TRBV9; j_call: TRBJ1-4
cdr3_nt: TGTGCCAGCACCCCGGGGTCAGGGGGTTATGAAAAACTGTTTTTT; cdr3_aa: CASTPGSGGYEKLFF; clone_size: few; d_call: TRBD1; cdr3_length: 15; v_call: TRBV7-9; j_call: TRBJ1-4
cdr3_nt: TGTGCCACGGTTACAGGGCAGGGTCGAGGTGGGGAAAAACTGTTTTTT; cdr3_aa: CATVTGQGRGGEKLFF; clone_size: once; d_call: NA; cdr3_length: 16; v_call: TRBV24-1; j_call: TRBJ1-4
cdr3_nt: TGTGCCAGCATAGGAGGGTCTAACACCGGGGAGCTGTTTTTT; cdr3_aa: CASIGGSNTGELFF; clone_size: NA; d_call: NA; cdr3_length: 14; v_call: TRBV2; j_call: TRBJ2-2
cdr3_nt: TGCGCCAGCAGTCAAAGCGGGGGACGGCTTGAGGATACGCAGTATTTT; cdr3_aa: CASSQSGGRLEDTQYF; clone_size: NA; d_call: TRBD2; cdr3_length: 16; v_call: TRBV4-1; j_call: TRBJ2-3
cdr3_nt: TGTGCCAGCAGCTTGTGGGGAGGTGTGGATAGCAATCAGCCCCAGCATTTT; cdr3_aa: CASSLWGGVDSNQPQHF; clone_size: NA; d_call: NA; cdr3_length: 17; v_call: TRBV5-5; j_call: TRBJ1-5
cdr3_nt: TGTGCCAGCACCGTGGGACACGCTCGGGATGAAAAACTGTTTTTT; cdr3_aa: CASTVGHARDEKLFF; clone_size: few; d_call: NA; cdr3_length: 15; v_call: TRBV2; j_call: TRBJ1-4
cdr3_nt: TGTGCCAGCAGCAAACAGGGGGCGGACACAGATACGCAGTATTTT; cdr3_aa: CASSKQGADTDTQYF; clone_size: NA; d_call: TRBD1; cdr3_length: 15; v_call: TRBV6-5; j_call: TRBJ2-3
cdr3_nt: TGTGCCAGCAGTATAATGGACAGGGGGTACTACGAGCAGTACTTC; cdr3_aa: CASSIMDRGYYEQYF; clone_size: NA; d_call: TRBD1; cdr3_length: 15; v_call: TRBV6-5; j_call: TRBJ2-7
cdr3_nt: TGCGCCAGCAGCGGCACAGGGGACTTGCTCACAGATACGCAGTATTTT; cdr3_aa: CASSGTGDLLTDTQYF; clone_size: NA; d_call: NA; cdr3_length: 16; v_call: TRBV4-1; j_call: TRBJ2-3
cdr3_nt: TGTGCCAGCAGCTTAGCCTTTATTGGGGGCGAGACCCAGTACTTC; cdr3_aa: CASSLAFIGGETQYF; clone_size: NA; d_call: NA; cdr3_length: 15; v_call: TRBV7-2; j_call: TRBJ2-5
cdr3_nt: TGCGCCAGCAGTGGGGGGGTAGGTTTCAATGAGCAGTTCTTC; cdr3_aa: CASSGGVGFNEQFF; clone_size: NA; d_call: NA; cdr3_length: 14; v_call: TRBV10-2; j_call: TRBJ2-1
cdr3_nt: TGTGCCTGGAGTCACGCTTCTGACATGAACACTGAAGCTTTCTTT; cdr3_aa: CAWSHASDMNTEAFF; clone_size: NA; d_call: NA; cdr3_length: 15; v_call: TRBV30; j_call: TRBJ1-1
cdr3_nt: TGTGCCAGTAGTAACAGGGTTTCGGAGCCCCAGCATTTT; cdr3_aa: CASSNRVSEPQHF; clone_size: NA; d_call: NA; cdr3_length: 13; v_call: TRBV19; j_call: TRBJ1-5
cdr3_nt: TGTGCCAGCAGTGCTACCAACAATGAGCAGTTCTTC; cdr3_aa: CASSATNNEQFF; clone_size: NA; d_call: NA; cdr3_length: 12; v_call: TRBV6-2/TRBV6-3; j_call: TRBJ2-1
cdr3_nt: TGCGCCAGCAGCCAACCTCGGGACAAGAACACCGGGGAGCTGTTTTTT; cdr3_aa: CASSQPRDKNTGELFF; clone_size: NA; d_call: NA; cdr3_length: 16; v_call: TRBV4-3; j_call: TRBJ2-2
cdr3_nt: TGTGCCACCAGCAGAGACGCCGGGGTAGGTGAGCAGTTCTTC; cdr3_aa: CATSRDAGVGEQFF; clone_size: NA; d_call: NA; cdr3_length: 14; v_call: TRBV15; j_call: TRBJ2-1
cdr3_nt: TGTGCCAGCAGAACGACAGAGAACTATGGCTACACCTTC; cdr3_aa: CASRTTENYGYTF; clone_size: NA; d_call: NA; cdr3_length: 13; v_call: TRBV27; j_call: TRBJ1-2
cdr3_nt: TGTGCCAGCAGTTTGGTAATTCGGACAGGGGAAACTAGGGGGGAAAAACTGTTTTTT; cdr3_aa: CASSLVIRTGETRGEKLFF; clone_size: once; d_call: TRBD1; cdr3_length: 19; v_call: TRBV27; j_call: TRBJ1-4
cdr3_nt: TGTGCCATCAGTGAGTCAGCTCTCTATGGCTACACCTTC; cdr3_aa: CAISESALYGYTF; clone_size: NA; d_call: NA; cdr3_length: 13; v_call: TRBV10-3; j_call: TRBJ1-2
cdr3_nt: TGTGCCAGCAGCCCAAGGGCCAGGGGGCGAATAGTCAAGGGGACTGAAGCTTTCTTT; cdr3_aa: CASSPRARGRIVKGTEAFF; clone_size: NA; d_call: NA; cdr3_length: 19; v_call: TRBV21-1; j_call: TRBJ1-1
cdr3_nt: TGCGCCAGCAGCTTGGGGGGGCCGTCCTACAATGAGCAGTTCTTC; cdr3_aa: CASSLGGPSYNEQFF; clone_size: NA; d_call: NA; cdr3_length: 15; v_call: TRBV5-1; j_call: TRBJ2-1
cdr3_nt: TGTGCCAGCAGCCAAGGGAGAACCTACGAGCAGTACTTC; cdr3_aa: CASSQGRTYEQYF; clone_size: few; d_call: NA; cdr3_length: 13; v_call: TRBV3-1/TRBV3-2; j_call: TRBJ2-7
cdr3_nt: TGTGCCAGCAGTTCCGGACAGGGGGCGCGGGGCTACACCTTC; cdr3_aa: CASSSGQGARGYTF; clone_size: NA; d_call: TRBD1; cdr3_length: 14; v_call: TRBV6-5; j_call: TRBJ1-2
cdr3_nt: TGTGCCAGCAGCGTTACGGGGAAGGAGGCTGGAAACACCATATATTTT; cdr3_aa: CASSVTGKEAGNTIYF; clone_size: NA; d_call: NA; cdr3_length: 16; v_call: TRBV9; j_call: TRBJ1-3
cdr3_nt: TGTGCCAGCAGTTATCGGACTAGCGGCGATACGCAGTATTTT; cdr3_aa: CASSYRTSGDTQYF; clone_size: once; d_call: TRBD2; cdr3_length: 14; v_call: TRBV6-5; j_call: TRBJ2-3
cdr3_nt: TGTGCCAGTAGCCATCTGACAGATAGCAATCAGCCCCAGCATTTT; cdr3_aa: CASSHLTDSNQPQHF; clone_size: NA; d_call: NA; cdr3_length: 15; v_call: TRBV19; j_call: TRBJ1-5
cdr3_nt: TGTGCCAGCAGCTCCCTCGCGGACTACAATGAGCAGTTCTTC; cdr3_aa: CASSSLADYNEQFF; clone_size: NA; d_call: NA; cdr3_length: 14; v_call: TRBV7-9; j_call: TRBJ2-1
cdr3_nt: TGTGCCATCAGCAGGGTCATGAACACTGAAGCTTTCTTT; cdr3_aa: CAISRVMNTEAFF; clone_size: NA; d_call: NA; cdr3_length: 13; v_call: TRBV10-3; j_call: TRBJ1-1
cdr3_nt: TGTGCCAGCAGTCCCAATCAAGAGACCCAGTACTTC; cdr3_aa: CASSPNQETQYF; clone_size: once; d_call: NA; cdr3_length: 12; v_call: TRBV28; j_call: TRBJ2-5
cdr3_nt: TGTGCCAGCAGCCCCTCTTCTGGGAGGGCCTACGAGCAGTACTTC; cdr3_aa: CASSPSSGRAYEQYF; clone_size: NA; d_call: TRBD2; cdr3_length: 15; v_call: TRBV7-8; j_call: TRBJ2-7
cdr3_nt: TGTGCCAGCAGTTCGGACAGGGGGCGGGGCGGGGAGCTGTTTTTT; cdr3_aa: CASSSDRGRGGELFF; clone_size: NA; d_call: TRBD1; cdr3_length: 15; v_call: TRBV6-5; j_call: TRBJ2-2
cdr3_nt: TGTGCCAACATCTCCCCGCAGGGAGGAGTTCAGCCCCAGCATTTT; cdr3_aa: CANISPQGGVQPQHF; clone_size: NA; d_call: NA; cdr3_length: 15; v_call: TRBV28; j_call: TRBJ1-5